The 15 T cell receptor beta chains below all came from one sample that was sequenced in a study of graft-versus-host responses after intestinal transplantation. Some clones are missing from TCRdb's copy, which holds only in-frame ones; the method was immunoSEQ multiplex PCR. The sample lists roughly 25,000 clones; around 94% were seen once. The sequenced sample was PBMCs, obtained approximately 32 days after intestinal transplant. The receptors were sampled from a human patient who received an intestinal transplant, so some T cells may come from the graft donor.

This chain joins TRBV30 and TRBJ2-1; 9 nucleotides agree with TRBD1. V dropped 5 bases and J dropped 6; count of bases not matched to a gene: 2. The CDR3 covers 12 residues. Germline CDR1 is GTSNPN and CDR2 is SVGIG (reference sequence). The DNA of the CDR3 is TGTGCCTGGGGGACAGGGATCAATGAGCAGTTCTTC. This sequence encodes CAWGTGINEQFF.

The chain combines TRBV5-1 with TRBJ1-1, with D maybe TRBD1 (6 bases). The CDR3 has 15 amino acids. Per the germline V gene, CDR1 is SGHRS and CDR2 is YFSETQ. The V end lost 4 bases, the J end lost 1 base, and 14 bases lay between the germline ends. The chain's CDR3 is CASSGAVTGNTEAFF. DNA for the CDR3: TGCGCCAGCAGCGGTGCCGTGACAGGGAACACTGAAGCTTTCTTT.

In this sample, this clone turned up once. The rearrangement joins TRBV6-5 to TRBJ1-1; D ambiguous. The CDR3 sequence is 10 residues long. Trimming took off 8 bases at V and 11 bases at J, with 12 bases between the two ends. Germline loops: CDR1 MNHEY, CDR2 SVGAGI. For the CDR3, the DNA is TGTGCCAGCGGACCGGAGCGGGCTTTCTTT. This encodes CASGPERAFF.

The V call is TRBV5-8, the J call TRBJ2-2, with 7 bases aligning to TRBD1. CDR1 is SGHTS and CDR2 is YDEGEE in the germline V gene. The CDR3 length is 16 residues. J lost 2 bases, V lost 7 bases, and 11 bases had no gene match. DNA of the CDR3: TGTGCCAGCGCCGACCCGGGACAGATTAACACCGGGGAGCTGTTTTTT. This sequence encodes CASADPGQINTGELFF.

The chain has TRBV28 and TRBJ2-7; D might be TRBD1 or TRBD2, each matching 6 bases. This CDR3 comprises 18 residues. Germline CDR1 and CDR2: MDHEN and SYDVKM. Trimming shortened V by 5 bases and J by 1 base, and 24 bases separated the two germline ends. The CDR3 DNA follows: TGTGCCAGCAGTCAGGGGTTCAGTAGGGGGGTCCGATCCTACGAGCAGTACTTC. It translates to CASSQGFSRGVRSYEQYF.

The V call is TRBV28, the J call TRBJ2-5, with D hard to call. Germline V gene data show CDR1 as MDHEN and CDR2 as SYDVKM. Trimming took off 3 bases at V and 3 bases at J, with 11 bases between the two ends. The CDR3 sequence is 14 residues long. The CDR3 reads CASSFSSNEETQYF. CDR3 in DNA: TGTGCCAGCAGTTTCTCCTCTAACGAAGAGACCCAGTACTTC.

This clone appeared once. The V call is TRBV5-4, the J call TRBJ1-4; 10 bases match TRBD1. Per the germline V gene, CDR1 is SGHNT and CDR2 is YYREEE (reference sequence). V gave up 4 bases and J gave up 0 bases; unmatched junction bases: 3. There are 16 residues in the CDR3. For the CDR3, the DNA is TGTGCCAGCAGCACCGGACAGGGGGCAACTAATGAAAAACTGTTTTTT. This codes for CASSTGQGATNEKLFF.

The chain has TRBV29-1 and TRBJ2-5; TRBD1 matches 9 bases. The V gene's germline CDR1 is SQVTM and CDR2 ANQGSEA. V lost 7 bases and J lost 5; bases outside the gene matches: 8. CDR3 length: 13 amino acids. The CDR3 DNA reads TGCAGCGGAACAGGGGGCGTGAGGGAGACCCAGTACTTC. Protein product: CSGTGGVRETQYF.

As for this clone: A read error may produce the germline difference seen at one junction end. The rearrangement links TRBV19 to TRBJ2-5, with 11 bases identical to TRBD2. The CDR3 sequence is 15 residues long. CDR1 and CDR2 from the germline V gene are LNHDA and SQIVND (reference sequence). The CDR3 region is CASSIAGGRTETQYF. DNA for the CDR3: TGTGCCAGTAGCATAGCGGGGGGGCGAACGGAGACCCAGTACTTC.

The DNA of the CDR3 is TGTGCCAGCAGCACCTGGACAGGGAGTAGCTCCTACGAGCAGTACTTC. Amino acid sequence: CASSTWTGSSSYEQYF. The chain uses TRBV27 and TRBJ2-7; the match to TRBD1 covers 8 bases. The CDR3 is 16 residues long. After removal of 6 bases from V and 0 bases from J, the junction contained 10 bases not matched to a gene. Germline V gene sequence: CDR1 MNHEY, CDR2 SMNVEV (reference sequence).

The rearrangement uses TRBV10-3 and TRBJ2-1; D may be TRBD2 (6 bases). The CDR3 has 16 residues. Germline values: CDR1 ENHRY, CDR2 SYGVKD. The V gene lost 0 bases and the J gene lost 0 bases, with 9 bases spanning the gap. The CDR3 region is CAISESGGSSYNEQFF. CDR3 in DNA: TGTGCCATCAGTGAGTCTGGGGGGAGCTCCTACAATGAGCAGTTCTTC.

The gene calls are TRBV5-1 and TRBJ2-7, with a tentative D call TRBD1 (5 bases). V lost 4 bases to trimming and J lost 2 bases, with 13 bases between them. The CDR3 sequence is 14 residues long. The germline gives CDR1 SGHRS, CDR2 YFSETQ. The CDR3 spells CASSNLGAAYEQYF. CDR3 nucleotide sequence: TGCGCCAGCAGCAACCTAGGGGCGGCCTACGAGCAGTACTTC.

The chain is built from TRBV6-1 and TRBJ1-1; 7 bases are shared with TRBD1. CDR3 length equals 13 residues. J was trimmed by 4 bases and V by 5 bases; bases with no gene match: 4. Germline-derived CDR1 and CDR2 are MNHNS and SASEGT. The chain's CDR3 is CASSQDRVTEAFF. In nucleotides, the CDR3 is TGTGCCAGCAGTCAAGACAGGGTCACTGAAGCTTTCTTT.

CDR3 DNA: TGTGCCAGCAACATTCGGGGTAGCACAGATACGCAGTATTTT. Translation gives CASNIRGSTDTQYF. This chain connects TRBV28 to TRBJ2-3; tentative D call: TRBD2 (5 bases). The V gene's germline CDR1 is MDHEN and CDR2 SYDVKM. The germline V and J ends were trimmed by 7 bases and 0 bases, with 11 bases remaining between them. The CDR3 consists of 14 residues. The full variable domain, its missing parts supplied by reference TRBV28 and TRBJ2-3, is DVKVTQSSRYLVKRTGEKVFLECVQDMDHENMFWYRQDPGLGLRLIYFSYDVKMKEKGDIPEGYSVSREKKERFSLILESASTNQTSMYLCASNIRGSTDTQYFGPGTRLTVL.

The genes are TRBV6-5 and TRBJ2-7; D not resolved. Between the trimmed V and J ends, which lost 2 bases and 2 bases, there was a span of 7 bases. The V gene's germline CDR1 is MNHEY and CDR2 SVGAGI. CDR3 length equals 13 residues. DNA for the CDR3: TGTGCCAGCAGTTACACCCAGGCCTACGAGCAGTACTTC. This gives the protein CASSYTQAYEQYF.